This T cell receptor (beta chain) was identified during a study of T-cell reconstitution after alpha-beta-depleted transplantation in children. Findings of the study overall: About two months after transplant, alpha-beta T cells reportedly came from several hundred expanded graft clones.

This CDR3 spans 15 amino acids. Germline CDR1 reads SGHTA; CDR2 reads FQGNSA. V lost 5 bases and J lost 1, with 12 bases in between. With respect to this clonotype: Antigen specificity is unknown.

Using unique molecular identifiers, the investigators prepared the TCRbeta library. Using its own MiXCR run on the PCR reads, TCRdb lists one record per CDR3 protein. The sample includes just over 950,000 distinct CDR3 sequences, 25% to 30% of them seen just once. The source was PBMCs, mostly from graft donor cells, collected 360 days after TCRalphabeta/CD19-depleted stem cell transplant. The chain is built from TRBV7-2 and TRBJ2-4, with D maybe TRBD1 (5 bases). This receptor was identified in a boy less than two years old who had a stem cell transplant for SCID, so the T cells may come from the graft donor. The CDR3 region is CASSGAPAAKNIQYF. The CDR3 bases are TGTGCCAGCAGCGGGGCCCCTGCGGCCAAAAACATTCAGTACTTC. Complete variable domain (other parts from reference TRBV7-2 and TRBJ2-4): GAGVSQSPSNKVTEKGKDVELRCDPISGHTALYWYRQSLGQGLEFLIYFQGNSAPDKSGLPSDRFSAERTGGSVSTLTIQRTQQEDSAVYLCASSGAPAAKNIQYFGAGTRLSVL.